These T cell receptor beta chains were read from a single sample in a study of shared clonotypes between healthy human individuals. Assay used: immunoSEQ multiplex PCR; TCRdb lists only in-frame clones, some missing. Seen here are around 450,000 clones, about 76% observed once, and the top ten hold less than 15%. Material for sequencing was PBMCs. The source is a woman aged 40 to 50 in good health. Some clones in this sample may be carry-over from other donors' samples. The CDR3 runs from the conserved cysteine through the conserved F or W. A D gene is named only where the DNA matches it firmly. The listing skips clone size in some rows; elsewhere it reads once, few, many or a size class.

v_gene	d_gene	abundance	CDR3aa
TRBV6-1	-	-	CASASGFSYEQYF
TRBV19	-	few	CASSIDGFVETQYF
TRBV28	TRBD1	-	CASSSQGERYSNQPQHF
TRBV7-6	TRBD2	many	CASSLATSGSRNEQFF
TRBV4-1	-	-	CASSSRLGRVYTEAFF
TRBV30	TRBD1	-	CAWSTRQGGGYTF
TRBV18	-	many	CASSPLGTWNTEAFF
TRBV28	TRBD1	-	CASSLLPGQGTGELFF
TRBV7-2	TRBD1	-	CASSLVWDRGYEQYF
TRBV28	-	once	CASSLYRAGANVLTF
TRBV21-1	-	-	CASSNEDRSFATNEKLFF
TRBV7-2	TRBD2	once	CASSLLDPRTSVVQFF
TRBV11-3	TRBD2	-	CASSPGLAGADNVLTF
TRBV30	TRBD1	-	CAWNGDRGFYGYTF
TRBV7-2	-	-	CASSKGGVQPQHF
TRBV18	TRBD1	-	CASSPPNEGAKGYTF
TRBV7-9	TRBD1	-	CASSLHDRGPYEQYF
TRBV18	TRBD1	-	CASSPGQPNTEAFF
TRBV4-1	TRBD2	few	CASSQARDGGTQYF
TRBV7-9	-	-	CASSPTASGETQYF
TRBV29-1	-	few	CSVVAKGDANTGELFF
TRBV28	-	-	CASSTRQGSYEQYF
TRBV9	-	-	CASSVGGGVTLYEQFF
TRBV18	TRBD1	-	CASSRGITGGIYEQYF
TRBV7-9	TRBD2	-	CASSPTGGSSGRWVDEQYF
TRBV14	-	-	CASSHLTPTGAAQYF
TRBV25-1	-	-	CASSEVGRLYEQYF
TRBV10-3	-	-	CAISEQGVSSYEQYF
TRBV18	-	-	CASSGSRWEYNEQFF
TRBV10-1	-	few	CASSGDWTNTGELFF
TRBV7-3	-	-	CASSLNGQMNTGELFF